The clone carrying this T cell receptor (beta chain) came up once. TCRdb keeps only in-frame clones here, not all; method: immunoSEQ multiplex PCR. The repertoire holds 270,000 or so clones, with about nine tenths as singletons. This record comes from a study of blood T cell repertoires in COVID-19. Per the germline V gene, CDR1 is LGHDT and CDR2 is YNNKEL (reference sequence). There are 14 residues in the CDR3. Deletions cut 6 bases from V and 7 bases from J, with 19 bases between. Material: peripheral blood. The source is a woman aged 40 to 49 who had recovered from COVID-19. The chain has TRBV3-1 (or the pseudogene TRBV3-2) and TRBJ2-7, with a tentative D call TRBD2 (6 bases). Here the CDR3 DNA reads TGTGCCAGCAGGAAGTCGGAGGGGCTCGGGGAGCAGTACTTC. Amino acid sequence: CASRKSEGLGEQYF.